This TCR beta chain originates from a study of T cell repertoires in cytomegalovirus infection. With 5 bases removed from V and 10 bases from J, the gap between germline ends came to 17 bases. The CDR3 has 14 residues. CDR1 and CDR2 (germline): KGHDR, SFDVKD. About this clonotype: Its antigen is currently unknown.

TCRdb reprocessed the reads via MiXCR and lists one record per CDR3 protein. The sample has 700,000 to 850,000 distinct CDR3 sequences; over 25% are singletons. This receptor was obtained from a human donor in good health (CMV status not recorded). Some clones in this sample may be carry-over from other donors' samples. The sample was cultured CD8+ T cells from PBMCs, taken from culture after CMV antigen stimulation. The rearrangement joins TRBV24-1 to TRBJ1-5; D may be TRBD1 (5 bases). CDR3 protein: CATSVRGTFDPQHF. The CDR3 DNA follows: TGTGCCACCAGTGTTAGGGGAACATTTGATCCCCAGCATTTT.